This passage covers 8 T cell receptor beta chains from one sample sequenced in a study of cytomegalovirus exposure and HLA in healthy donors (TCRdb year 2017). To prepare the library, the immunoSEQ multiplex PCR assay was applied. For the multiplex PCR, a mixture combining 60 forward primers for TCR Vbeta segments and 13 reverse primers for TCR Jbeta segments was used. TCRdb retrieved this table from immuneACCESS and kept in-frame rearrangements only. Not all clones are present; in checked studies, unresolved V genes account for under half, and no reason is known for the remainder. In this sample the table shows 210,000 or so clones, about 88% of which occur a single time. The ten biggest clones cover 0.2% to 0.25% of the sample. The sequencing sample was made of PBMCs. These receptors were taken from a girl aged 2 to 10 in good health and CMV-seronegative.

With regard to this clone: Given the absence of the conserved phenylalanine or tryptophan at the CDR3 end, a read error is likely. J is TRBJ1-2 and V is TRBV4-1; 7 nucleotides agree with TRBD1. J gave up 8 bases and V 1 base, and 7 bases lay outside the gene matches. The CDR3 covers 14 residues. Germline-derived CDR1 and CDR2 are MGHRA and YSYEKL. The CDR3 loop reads CASSQGGQSRGYTL. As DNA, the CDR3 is TGCGCCAGCAGCCAAGGGGGACAGAGCCGGGGCTACACCCTC.

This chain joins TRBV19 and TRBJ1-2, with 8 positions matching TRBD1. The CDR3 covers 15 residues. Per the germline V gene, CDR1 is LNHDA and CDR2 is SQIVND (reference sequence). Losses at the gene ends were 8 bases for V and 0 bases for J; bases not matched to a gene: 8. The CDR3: CASRLADRANYGYTF. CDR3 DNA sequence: TGTGCCAGTCGACTGGCGGACAGGGCTAACTATGGCTACACCTTC.

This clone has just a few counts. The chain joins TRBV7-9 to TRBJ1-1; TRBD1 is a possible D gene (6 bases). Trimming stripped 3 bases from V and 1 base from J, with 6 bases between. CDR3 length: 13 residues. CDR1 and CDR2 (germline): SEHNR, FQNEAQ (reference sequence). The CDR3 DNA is TGTGCCAGCAGCTTGGGGGCGAACACTGAAGCTTTCTTT. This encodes CASSLGANTEAFF.

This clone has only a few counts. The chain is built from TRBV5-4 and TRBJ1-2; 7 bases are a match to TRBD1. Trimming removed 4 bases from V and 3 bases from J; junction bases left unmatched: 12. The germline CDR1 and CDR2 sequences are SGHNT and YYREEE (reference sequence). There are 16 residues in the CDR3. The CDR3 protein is CASSPPLGGWDYGYTF. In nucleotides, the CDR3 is TGTGCCAGCAGCCCCCCGCTAGGGGGCTGGGACTATGGCTACACCTTC.

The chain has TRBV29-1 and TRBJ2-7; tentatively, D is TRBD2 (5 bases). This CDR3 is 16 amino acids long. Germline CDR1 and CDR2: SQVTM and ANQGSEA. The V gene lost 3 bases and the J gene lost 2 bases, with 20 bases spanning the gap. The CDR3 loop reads CSVEGVVWENPYEQYF. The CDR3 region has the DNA TGCAGCGTTGAGGGAGTGGTGTGGGAGAACCCCTACGAGCAGTACTTC.

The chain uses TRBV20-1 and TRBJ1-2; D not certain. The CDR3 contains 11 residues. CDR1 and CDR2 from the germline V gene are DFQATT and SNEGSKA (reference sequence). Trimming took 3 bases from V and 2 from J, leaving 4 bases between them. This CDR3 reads CSARENYGYTF. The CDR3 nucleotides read TGCAGTGCTAGGGAGAACTATGGCTACACCTTC.

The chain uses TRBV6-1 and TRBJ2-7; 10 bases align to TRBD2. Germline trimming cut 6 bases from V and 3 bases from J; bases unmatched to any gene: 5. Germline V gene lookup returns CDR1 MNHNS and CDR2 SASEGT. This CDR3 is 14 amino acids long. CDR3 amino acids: CASSVAGGIYEQYF. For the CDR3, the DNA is TGTGCCAGCAGCGTAGCGGGGGGAATCTACGAGCAGTACTTC.

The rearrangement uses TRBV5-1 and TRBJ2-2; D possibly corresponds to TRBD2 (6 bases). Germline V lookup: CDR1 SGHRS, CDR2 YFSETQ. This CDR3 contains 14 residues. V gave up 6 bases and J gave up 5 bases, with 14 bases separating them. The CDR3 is CASKRRAGTGELFF. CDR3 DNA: TGCGCCAGCAAACGGAGGGCGGGGACCGGGGAGCTGTTTTTT.